Listed below are T cell receptor beta chains from one sample, sequenced in a study of radiotherapy plus CTLA-4 blockade in lung cancer. Sequenced by immunoSEQ multiplex PCR; TCRdb stores in-frame clones only, minus some. The sample contains about 50,000 clones, around 83% of which appear only once. The sample consisted of peripheral blood, taken from a patient treated with radiotherapy plus ipilimumab. Receptors originate from a human donor with non-small cell lung cancer whose response to radiotherapy plus ipilimumab could not be evaluated. Both conserved end residues are part of each CDR3. The order of the fields is V gene, D gene, clone size, CDR3 length, J gene, CDR3 protein, CDR3 DNA. D genes are given only for firm matches. Some rows mark clone size as missing; the rest say once, few, many or name a class of expanded clone.

V gene: TRBV7-9
D gene: TRBD1
clone size: few
CDR3 length: 16
J gene: TRBJ1-2
CDR3 protein: CASSLARTGGGAGYTF
CDR3 DNA: TGTGCCAGCAGCTTAGCCCGGACAGGGGGAGGAGCTGGCTACACCTTC

V gene: TRBV28
D gene: -
clone size: few
CDR3 length: 12
J gene: TRBJ1-2
CDR3 protein: CASSFGSYGYTF
CDR3 DNA: TGTGCCAGCAGTTTTGGGAGCTATGGCTACACCTTC

V gene: TRBV11-2
D gene: TRBD1
clone size: -
CDR3 length: 14
J gene: TRBJ1-4
CDR3 protein: CASSLTGGGEKLFF
CDR3 DNA: TGTGCCAGCAGCCTTACAGGGGGTGGTGAAAAACTGTTTTTT

V gene: TRBV4-2
D gene: TRBD2
clone size: few
CDR3 length: 16
J gene: TRBJ2-7
CDR3 protein: CASSQGRERGSYEQYF
CDR3 DNA: TGTGCCAGCAGCCAGGGGCGCGAGCGGGGCTCCTACGAGCAGTACTTC

V gene: TRBV7-2
D gene: TRBD2
clone size: once
CDR3 length: 15
J gene: TRBJ2-7
CDR3 protein: CASSPRLAGSYEQYF
CDR3 DNA: TGTGCCAGCAGCCCCCGACTAGCGGGAAGCTACGAGCAGTACTTC

V gene: TRBV5-1
D gene: -
clone size: -
CDR3 length: 13
J gene: TRBJ1-2
CDR3 protein: CASSFTRGYGYTF
CDR3 DNA: TGCGCCAGCAGCTTCACTCGGGGCTATGGCTACACCTTC

V gene: TRBV19
D gene: TRBD1
clone size: -
CDR3 length: 15
J gene: TRBJ2-7
CDR3 protein: CASREIGTGRDEQYF
CDR3 DNA: TGTGCCAGTAGGGAAATCGGGACAGGGAGAGACGAGCAGTACTTC

V gene: TRBV28
D gene: -
clone size: -
CDR3 length: 14
J gene: TRBJ1-5
CDR3 protein: CASRVGQLNQPQHF
CDR3 DNA: TGTGCCAGCAGAGTTGGACAGCTCAATCAGCCCCAGCATTTT

V gene: TRBV6-5
D gene: -
clone size: few
CDR3 length: 11
J gene: TRBJ2-7
CDR3 protein: CASSPREAQYF
CDR3 DNA: TGTGCCAGCAGTCCCCGGGAAGCGCAGTACTTC

V gene: TRBV5-1
D gene: -
clone size: -
CDR3 length: 16
J gene: TRBJ1-6
CDR3 protein: CASSLGLGRVNSPLHF
CDR3 DNA: TGCGCCAGCAGCTTGGGTCTCGGCAGGGTGAATTCACCCCTCCACTTT

V gene: TRBV29-1
D gene: TRBD2
clone size: -
CDR3 length: 13
J gene: TRBJ2-3
CDR3 protein: CSAQVGGADTQYF
CDR3 DNA: TGCAGCGCTCAAGTGGGAGGGGCAGATACGCAGTATTTT

V gene: TRBV7-9
D gene: -
clone size: -
CDR3 length: 14
J gene: TRBJ1-6
CDR3 protein: CASSFLGAVTPLHF
CDR3 DNA: TGTGCCAGCAGCTTTCTAGGGGCCGTGACACCCCTCCACTTT

V gene: TRBV9
D gene: -
clone size: -
CDR3 length: 14
J gene: TRBJ1-3
CDR3 protein: CASSSGVGGNTIYF
CDR3 DNA: TGTGCCAGCAGCTCGGGGGTGGGGGGAAACACCATATATTTT

V gene: TRBV9
D gene: -
clone size: once
CDR3 length: 14
J gene: TRBJ1-3
CDR3 protein: CASSPQFSGNTIYF
CDR3 DNA: TGTGCCAGCAGCCCACAGTTCTCTGGAAACACCATATATTTT

V gene: TRBV7-6
D gene: TRBD1
clone size: -
CDR3 length: 14
J gene: TRBJ2-5
CDR3 protein: CASSLRGGEETQYF
CDR3 DNA: TGTGCCAGCAGCTTAAGAGGGGGCGAAGAGACCCAGTACTTC

V gene: TRBV6-4
D gene: TRBD2
clone size: -
CDR3 length: 17
J gene: TRBJ2-1
CDR3 protein: CASPLPPREGTYNEQFF
CDR3 DNA: TGTGCCAGCCCACTCCCTCCTCGGGAGGGGACCTACAATGAGCAGTTCTTC

V gene: TRBV11-1
D gene: TRBD2
clone size: -
CDR3 length: 15
J gene: TRBJ2-1
CDR3 protein: CASSLEAGGPGEQFF
CDR3 DNA: TGTGCCAGCAGCTTAGAAGCGGGAGGCCCTGGTGAGCAGTTCTTC

V gene: TRBV9
D gene: TRBD2
clone size: -
CDR3 length: 15
J gene: TRBJ2-1
CDR3 protein: CASSVGRNSGRSQFF
CDR3 DNA: TGTGCCAGCAGCGTAGGAAGAAATAGCGGGAGGTCCCAGTTCTTC

V gene: TRBV7-2
D gene: -
clone size: -
CDR3 length: 15
J gene: TRBJ2-7
CDR3 protein: CASSPENGARSEQYF
CDR3 DNA: TGTGCCAGCAGCCCGGAGAACGGAGCCCGCTCCGAGCAGTACTTC

V gene: TRBV12-5
D gene: TRBD2
clone size: -
CDR3 length: 16
J gene: TRBJ2-1
CDR3 protein: CASGLGLAASYNEQFF
CDR3 DNA: TGTGCTAGTGGTTTGGGACTAGCGGCCTCCTACAATGAGCAGTTCTTC

V gene: TRBV25-1
D gene: TRBD1
clone size: -
CDR3 length: 15
J gene: TRBJ1-1
CDR3 protein: CASSEDRGLNTEAFF
CDR3 DNA: TGTGCCAGCAGTGAGGACAGGGGGCTGAACACTGAAGCTTTCTTT

V gene: TRBV5-1
D gene: -
clone size: -
CDR3 length: 17
J gene: TRBJ1-3
CDR3 protein: CASSPDTGSLYGNTIYF
CDR3 DNA: TGCGCCAGCAGCCCCGACACAGGTTCCCTTTATGGAAACACCATATATTTT

V gene: TRBV9
D gene: TRBD1
clone size: few
CDR3 length: 15
J gene: TRBJ2-3
CDR3 protein: CASSIGQGAQDTQYF
CDR3 DNA: TGTGCCAGCAGCATTGGACAGGGGGCGCAAGATACGCAGTATTTT

V gene: TRBV5-1
D gene: -
clone size: -
CDR3 length: 14
J gene: TRBJ1-3
CDR3 protein: CASSLQGTGNTIYF
CDR3 DNA: TGCGCCAGCAGCTTACAGGGTACTGGAAACACCATATATTTT